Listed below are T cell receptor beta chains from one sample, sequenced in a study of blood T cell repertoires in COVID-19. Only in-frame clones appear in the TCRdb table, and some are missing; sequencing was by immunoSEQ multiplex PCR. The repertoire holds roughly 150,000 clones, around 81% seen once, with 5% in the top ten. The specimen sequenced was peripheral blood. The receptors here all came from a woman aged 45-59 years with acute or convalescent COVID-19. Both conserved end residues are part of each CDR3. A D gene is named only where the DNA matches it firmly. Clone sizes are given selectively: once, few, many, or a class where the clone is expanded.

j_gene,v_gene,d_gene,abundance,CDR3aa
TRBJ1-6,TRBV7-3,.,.,CASSLSGGERPDSPLHF
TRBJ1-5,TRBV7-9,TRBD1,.,CASSSGRGSRNQPQHF
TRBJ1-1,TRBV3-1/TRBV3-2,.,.,CASSQSRGNTEAFF
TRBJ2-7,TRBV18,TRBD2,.,CASSPPSGGAGYEQYF
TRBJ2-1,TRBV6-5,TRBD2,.,CASSYGAGGPGEQFF
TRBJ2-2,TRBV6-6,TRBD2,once,CASSREGAGELFF
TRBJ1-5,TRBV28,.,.,CASSSGQTYSSNQPQHF
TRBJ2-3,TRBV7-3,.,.,CASSPGTSTDTQYF
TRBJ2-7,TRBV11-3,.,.,CASSLVAGPAYEQYF
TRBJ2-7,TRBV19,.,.,CASSRSPTYEQYF
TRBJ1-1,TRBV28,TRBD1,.,CASSSTGGREAFF
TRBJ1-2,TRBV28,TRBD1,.,CASSLATGDYGYTF
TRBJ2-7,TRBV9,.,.,CASSPGLYEQYF